Presented here are 28 T cell receptor beta chains from one specimen sequenced in a study of T cell responses to AZD1222 COVID-19 vaccine. Profiled with immunoSEQ multiplex PCR; TCRdb holds only in-frame clones, not every one. The sample consists of some 150,000 clones, 65% to 90% of them appearing once. This material consisted of peripheral blood, taken 28 days after the second dose of the MenACWY control vaccine. These receptor sequences come from an adult who received the MenACWY meningococcal vaccine as a control.

The rearrangement joins TRBV7-8 to TRBJ2-7; D might be TRBD2 (5 bases). The V end was cut by 0 bases, the J end by 3 bases, with 9 bases between. The CDR3 length is 14 residues. CDR1 is SGHVS, CDR2 FQNEAQ, per germline. This CDR3 is CASSLAADYYEQYV. Here the CDR3 DNA reads TGTGCCAGCAGCTTAGCGGCAGACTACTACGAGCAGTACGTC.

The chain has TRBV6-2 or TRBV6-3 and TRBJ1-1; 7 nucleotides match TRBD1. V was clipped by 5 bases and J by 0 bases; unmatched bases: 3. Germline loops: CDR1 MNHEY, CDR2 SVGEGT. This CDR3 comprises 14 residues. The CDR3 bases are TGTGCCAGCAGTCGGGACAGTATGAACACTGAAGCTTTCTTT. It translates to CASSRDSMNTEAFF.

J is TRBJ1-2 and V is TRBV19, with D perhaps TRBD1 (5 bases). The CDR3 is made up of 12 amino acids. V lost 10 bases, J lost 7 bases, and 16 bases lay in between. Per the germline V gene, CDR1 is LNHDA and CDR2 is SQIVND (reference sequence). The CDR3: CATTRGEGGYTF. The CDR3 DNA sequence: TGTGCCACCACGAGAGGGGAGGGTGGCTACACCTTC.

The CDR3, as DNA: TGCGCCAGCAGCTCCGGACTAGCGGGGAAACCAGATACGCAGTATTTT. Protein product: CASSSGLAGKPDTQYF. The chain is built from TRBV5-1 and TRBJ2-3, with 12 nucleotides matching TRBD2. The trim removed 3 bases at V and 4 bases at J, leaving 6 bases unmatched. CDR1 is SGHRS, CDR2 YFSETQ, per germline. The CDR3 consists of 16 residues.

This chain joins TRBV5-4 and TRBJ2-1; possibly TRBD1 or TRBD2 for D (6 bases each). Per germline, CDR1 SGHNT and CDR2 YYREEE (reference sequence). V lost 4 bases, J lost 7 bases, and 12 bases lay in between. The CDR3 has 13 amino acids. CDR3 coding DNA: TGTGCCAGCAGCCCGAGGGGGGTGAATGAGCAGTTCTTC. Protein sequence: CASSPRGVNEQFF.

V usage is TRBV19 and J usage is TRBJ2-7, with 9 nucleotides matching TRBD2. This CDR3 is 13 amino acids long. The V gene end was trimmed by 9 bases and the J gene end by 2 bases; junction bases not matched to a gene: 5. Looked up from germline, CDR1 is LNHDA and CDR2 is SQIVND (reference sequence). The CDR3 region has the DNA TGTGCCAGCGACCAGCGGGGGGCCTACGAGCAGTACGTC. Translated, it gives CASDQRGAYEQYV.

The sample holds a few counts of this clone. The CDR3 sequence: CASSPGGGAEGYGYTF. The DNA for the CDR3 is TGTGCCAGCAGCCCAGGCGGAGGGGCGGAGGGCTATGGCTACACCTTC. The chain recombines TRBV7-6 with TRBJ1-2, with TRBD1 as a possible D gene (5 bases). Germline V gene sequence: CDR1 SGHVS, CDR2 FNYEAQ. V was shortened by 5 bases and J by 4 bases, with 20 bases between the two germline ends. The CDR3 runs to 16 residues. Together with reference TRBV7-6 and TRBJ1-2, the CDR3 gives the full variable domain: GAGVSQSPRYKVTKRGQDVALRCDPISGHVSLYWYRQALGQGPEFLTYFNYEAQQDKSGLPNDRFSAERPEGSISTLTIQRTEQRDSAMYRCASSPGGGAEGYGYTFGSGTRLTVV.

V gene TRBV7-3 combines with J gene TRBJ2-7; D might be TRBD2 (5 bases). This CDR3 region has 14 residues. CDR1 SGHTA and CDR2 FQGTGA come from the germline V gene. V gave up 0 bases and J gave up 6 bases, with 12 bases separating them. As DNA, the CDR3 is TGTGCCAGCAGCTTAACTTTTGAGGGAACCGAGCAGTACTTC. This codes for CASSLTFEGTEQYF.

This chain uses TRBV5-5 with TRBJ1-2, with 9 bases matching TRBD1. The CDR3 sequence is 14 residues long. The V gene end was trimmed by 1 base and the J gene end by 7 bases; junction bases not matched to a gene: 5. From germline, CDR1 is SGHKS and CDR2 YYEKEE (reference sequence). CDR3: CASSLLDRGFGYTF. In DNA form, the CDR3 reads TGTGCCAGCAGCTTGCTGGACAGGGGATTTGGCTACACCTTC.

This rearrangement joins TRBV7-2 to TRBJ2-3, with 7 bases that match TRBD2. J was trimmed by 0 bases and V by 5 bases; bases with no gene match: 8. This CDR3 has 16 amino acids. Germline V gene sequence: CDR1 SGHTA, CDR2 FQGNSA. The CDR3 DNA reads TGTGCCAGCAGCAGGGGTAGCGGGTATAGCACAGATACGCAGTATTTT. It yields the protein CASSRGSGYSTDTQYF.

CDR3 protein: CASSYRRQHEQFF. The CDR3 DNA follows: TGTGCCAGCAGTTACAGAAGACAGCATGAGCAGTTCTTC. The rearrangement joins TRBV6-5 to TRBJ2-1; the D gene is possibly TRBD1 (5 bases). The germline CDR1 and CDR2 sequences are MNHEY and SVGAGI. V dropped 2 bases and J dropped 8 bases, with 10 bases sitting between them. The CDR3 has 13 amino acids.

CDR3 protein: CASSFQGAGDGYTF. CDR3 coding DNA: TGTGCCAGCTCATTTCAGGGGGCAGGAGATGGCTACACCTTC. The chain has TRBV2 and TRBJ1-2; 8 nucleotides agree with TRBD1. This CDR3 contains 14 residues. V was clipped by 8 bases and J by 6 bases; unmatched bases: 11. Per germline, CDR1 SNHLY and CDR2 FYNNEI.

This chain links TRBV9 with TRBJ1-4; no clear D. Germline V lookup: CDR1 SGDLS, CDR2 YYNGEE. V was pared by 0 bases and J by 8 bases, with 14 bases between. The CDR3 extends over 15 amino acids. CDR3 sequence (DNA): TGTGCCAGCAGCGTAGGTGGACTTGAGGGCGAAAAACTGTTTTTT. Translated, it gives CASSVGGLEGEKLFF.

V usage is TRBV11-2 and J usage is TRBJ2-1; a weak D match, TRBD1 (7 bases). The V end was cut by 6 bases, the J end by 15 bases, with 21 bases between. The CDR3 contains 13 residues. CDR1 and CDR2 from the germline V gene are SGHAT and FQNNGV. This chain's CDR3 is CASSRDSIGGPFF. CDR3 bases: TGTGCCAGCAGTCGGGACTCCATAGGGGGCCCGTTCTTC.

This clone was seen a single time. The chain combines TRBV24-1 with TRBJ2-1; 7 bases match TRBD1. This CDR3 comprises 14 residues. V lost 5 bases and J lost 2; bases outside the gene matches: 2. The germline V gene has CDR1 KGHDR and CDR2 SFDVKD. The CDR3 DNA reads as TGTGCCACCAGTGGGACAGGTGCCTACAATGAGCAGTTCTTC. This gives the protein CATSGTGAYNEQFF.

This chain's CDR3 is CASSYGQLQETQYF. CDR3 DNA sequence: TGTGCCAGTAGTTATGGACAGCTCCAAGAGACCCAGTACTTC. The J gene is TRBJ2-5, the V gene TRBV19; D might be TRBD1 (6 bases). CDR3 length equals 14 residues. Trimming pared 5 bases from V and 1 base from J, leaving 11 bases between. Germline CDR1 is LNHDA and CDR2 is SQIVND (reference sequence).

V and J are TRBV10-3 and TRBJ2-7; TRBD2 agrees at 13 bases. Germline CDR1 and CDR2: ENHRY and SYGVKD. V gave up 4 bases and J gave up 1 base; unmatched junction bases: 7. The CDR3 length is 17 residues. The CDR3 loop reads CAISAPGLAGRSYEQYF. The CDR3 nucleotides read TGTGCCATCAGTGCTCCGGGACTAGCGGGACGGTCCTACGAGCAGTACTTC.

The CDR3 is CASSSRAGAGYGYTF. DNA for the CDR3: TGTGCCAGCAGCTCCCGGGCAGGCGCGGGCTATGGCTACACCTTC. The V and J genes are TRBV5-4 and TRBJ1-2; unclear D gene. This CDR3 is built from 15 residues. Germline CDR1 and CDR2: SGHNT and YYREEE (reference sequence). Trimming removed 3 bases at V and 4 bases at J, with 16 bases between. Together with reference TRBV5-4 and TRBJ1-2, the CDR3 gives the full variable domain: ETGVTQSPTHLIKTRGQQVTLRCSSQSGHNTVSWYQQALGQGPQFIFQYYREEENGRGNFPPRFSGLQFPNYSSELNVNALELDDSALYLCASSSRAGAGYGYTFGSGTRLTVV.

V usage is TRBV11-3 and J usage is TRBJ2-1; 11 bases are shared with TRBD1. J gave up 9 bases and V 4 bases, and 2 bases lay outside the gene matches. The CDR3 runs 13 residues. Germline CDR1 is SGHNT and CDR2 is YENEEA. The CDR3 here is CASSWTGGGEQFF. In DNA form, the CDR3 reads TGTGCCAGCAGCTGGACAGGGGGCGGTGAGCAGTTCTTC.

V is TRBV18 and J is TRBJ1-3; D gene uncertain. Germline assignment: CDR1 KGHSH and CDR2 LQKENI. This CDR3 contains 12 residues. V gave up 3 bases and J gave up 4 bases, with 4 bases separating them. CDR3 sequence: CASSPQGNTIYF. Written as DNA, the CDR3 is TGTGCCAGCTCACCCCAAGGAAACACCATATATTTT.

The chain's CDR3 is CASSLPRQGSYEQYF. The CDR3 DNA follows: TGTGCCAGCAGCTTGCCACGACAGGGCTCCTACGAGCAGTACTTC. The chain is built from TRBV5-8 and TRBJ2-7; 7 bases are a match to TRBD1. The ends lost 1 base at V and 0 bases at J; junction bases unmatched: 4. The CDR3 length is 15 residues. Germline CDR1 is SGHTS and CDR2 is YDEGEE.

This clone was seen once. CDR3 DNA: TGTGCCACCAGCCCACCGGGGGTCTACGAGCAGTACTTC. Its protein is CATSPPGVYEQYF. The chain has TRBV19 and TRBJ2-7, with a tentative D call TRBD2 (6 bases). Germline V gene sequence: CDR1 LNHDA, CDR2 SQIVND (reference sequence). Deletions cut 10 bases from V and 3 bases from J, with 16 bases between. The CDR3 sequence is 13 residues long.

This clone was detected a few times. The chain carries TRBV5-1 and TRBJ2-2; D gene ambiguous. CDR3 length equals 13 residues. The ends were cut back, 0 bases at V and 9 bases at J, with 9 bases in the middle. Germline V lookup: CDR1 SGHRS, CDR2 YFSETQ. The CDR3 reads CASSLVESRELFF. The CDR3 bases are TGCGCCAGCAGCTTGGTGGAGAGCCGGGAGCTGTTTTTT.

The rearrangement joins TRBV7-2 to TRBJ1-3; D perhaps matches TRBD1 (5 bases). This CDR3 spans 16 amino acids. From germline, CDR1 is SGHTA and CDR2 FQGNSA. V dropped 2 bases and J dropped 0 bases, with 11 bases sitting between them. The CDR3 DNA reads TGTGCCAGCAGCTTATCAGGGACCCGCTCTGGAAACACCATATATTTT. Translating gives CASSLSGTRSGNTIYF.

The chain employs TRBV6-2 or TRBV6-3 and TRBJ1-4; possible D gene TRBD1, 5 bases. The CDR3 is 16 residues long. CDR1 and CDR2 from the germline V gene are MNHEY and SVGEGT. V lost 3 bases, J lost 8 bases, and 19 bases lay in between. The CDR3 protein is CASSYQGVVFGEKLFF. CDR3 DNA sequence: TGTGCCAGCAGTTATCAAGGGGTCGTCTTTGGAGAAAAACTGTTTTTT.

CDR3 protein: CASSQRETQYF. The CDR3 region has the DNA TGTGCCAGCAGTCAGAGGGAGACCCAGTACTTC. The gene calls are TRBV6-5 and TRBJ2-5; D is undetermined. There are 11 residues in the CDR3. Trimming shortened V by 5 bases and J by 5 bases, and 6 bases separated the two germline ends. Germline assignment: CDR1 MNHEY and CDR2 SVGAGI.

The chain couples TRBV7-6 to TRBJ1-1; D gene uncertain. Germline assignment: CDR1 SGHVS and CDR2 FNYEAQ. The CDR3 covers 14 residues. Trimming stripped 5 bases from V and 8 bases from J, with 18 bases between. DNA for the CDR3: TGTGCCAGCAGCCGGGCGGGCCAGCCGAAAGAAGCTTTCTTT. Amino acids: CASSRAGQPKEAFF.

The chain employs TRBV11-3 and TRBJ1-2, with a possible D match to TRBD1 (5 bases). This CDR3 contains 13 residues. CDR1 SGHNT and CDR2 YENEEA come from the germline V gene. Trimming removed 4 bases at V and 7 bases at J, with 13 bases between. CDR3 bases: TGTGCCAGCAGCTACACGACAGAGGGTGGCTACACCTTC. Residues: CASSYTTEGGYTF.